The 28 T cell receptor beta chains listed next were all sequenced from one sample in a study of cytomegalovirus exposure and HLA in healthy donors. PCR involved 60 Vbeta and 13 Jbeta primers. Libraries were prepared by immunoSEQ multiplex PCR; TCRdb keeps only in-frame clonotypes and omits some of them. The sample carries just over 200,000 clones, roughly four fifths recorded once. Material for sequencing was PBMCs. These receptors were obtained from a woman aged 40-49 years in good health and CMV-seronegative.

The rearrangement links TRBV6-6 to TRBJ2-3, with D maybe TRBD2 (5 bases). The CDR3 covers 14 residues. Germline CDR1 and CDR2: MNHNY and SVGAGI (reference sequence). Deletions cut 0 bases from V and 5 bases from J, with 9 bases between. In DNA, the CDR3 is TGTGCCAGCAGTTACTCTGCGGGCAGAGATACGCAGTATTTT. It specifies CASSYSAGRDTQYF.

The chain carries TRBV2 and TRBJ2-7; 14 bases are shared with TRBD2. V was clipped by 7 bases and J by 5 bases; unmatched bases: 1. The CDR3 runs to 13 residues. CDR1 is SNHLY, CDR2 FYNNEI, per germline. The CDR3 sequence is CASKGLAGDEQYF. In DNA, the CDR3 is TGTGCCAGCAAGGGACTAGCGGGAGACGAGCAGTACTTC. The entire variable domain, with the rest obtained from reference TRBV2 and TRBJ2-7, is as follows: EPEVTQTPSHQVTQMGQEVILRCVPISNHLYFYWYRQILGQKVEFLVSFYNNEISEKSEIFDDQFSVERPDGSNFTLKIRSTKLEDSAMYFCASKGLAGDEQYFGPGTRLTVT.

The rearrangement uses TRBV9 and TRBJ1-1, with a tentative D call TRBD1 (6 bases). Per the germline V gene, CDR1 is SGDLS and CDR2 is YYNGEE. V lost 3 bases and J lost 4, with 13 bases in between. The CDR3 covers 14 residues. The CDR3 nucleotides are TGTGCCAGCAGCGCGACAGGATGGGCCACTGAAGCTTTCTTT. This translates into CASSATGWATEAFF. The full variable domain, with the rest looked up from reference TRBV9 and TRBJ1-1, is DSGVTQTPKHLITATGQRVTLRCSPRSGDLSVYWYQQSLDQGLQFLIQYYNGEERAKGNILERFSAQQFPDLHSELNLSSLELGDSALYFCASSATGWATEAFFGQGTRLTVV.

This chain links TRBV9 with TRBJ1-4; D might be TRBD1 (6 bases). With 4 bases removed from V and 6 bases from J, the gap between germline ends came to 16 bases. The germline V gene encodes CDR1 SGDLS and CDR2 YYNGEE. CDR3 size: 15 residues. The CDR3 here is CASSPQGFLHEKLFF. DNA for the CDR3: TGTGCCAGCAGCCCGCAGGGGTTTTTGCATGAAAAACTGTTTTTT.

The chain has TRBV29-1 and TRBJ1-4; 9 bases agree with TRBD1. CDR1 and CDR2 (germline): SQVTM, ANQGSEA. This CDR3 region has 14 residues. Germline trimming cut 6 bases from V and 10 bases from J; bases unmatched to any gene: 12. CDR3 coding DNA: TGCAGCGTAGGACCGGGACAGGGCGACGGAAAACTGTTTTTT. Its protein is CSVGPGQGDGKLFF.

V gene TRBV27 combines with J gene TRBJ2-3; 12 nucleotides agree with TRBD2. This CDR3 comprises 15 residues. CDR1 and CDR2 (germline): MNHEY, SMNVEV (reference sequence). Losses at the gene ends were 0 bases for V and 6 bases for J; bases not matched to a gene: 1. For the CDR3, the DNA is TGTGCCAGCAGTTTATCGACTAGCGGGAGTGATACGCAGTATTTT. This translates into CASSLSTSGSDTQYF.

This chain links TRBV5-4 with TRBJ2-7; 9 nucleotides align to TRBD2. Germline-derived CDR1 and CDR2 are SGHNT and YYREEE (reference sequence). V shed 4 bases, J shed 6 bases, and the junction held 11 bases outside the gene matches. This CDR3 is built from 15 residues. CDR3 loop: CASSGGVAGVGEQYF. Written as DNA, the CDR3 is TGTGCCAGCAGCGGAGGAGTAGCGGGAGTGGGCGAGCAGTACTTC.

This chain joins TRBV28 and TRBJ1-4; D is possibly TRBD1 (5 bases). The ends were cut back, 4 bases at V and 5 bases at J, with 14 bases in the middle. Germline V lookup: CDR1 MDHEN, CDR2 SYDVKM. This CDR3 is 15 amino acids long. CDR3 residues: CASSSPGDGNEKLFF. The CDR3 nucleotides read TGTGCCAGCAGTTCCCCGGGGGATGGGAATGAAAAACTGTTTTTT.

V is TRBV30 and J is TRBJ2-7; TRBD1 might be the D (5 bases). This CDR3 has 13 residues. Germline values: CDR1 GTSNPN, CDR2 SVGIG (reference sequence). V lost 2 bases and J 0 bases, leaving 8 bases between the germline ends. The CDR3: CAWSLQVSYEQYF. The CDR3 bases are TGTGCCTGGAGTCTACAGGTCTCCTACGAGCAGTACTTC. Complete variable domain (other parts from reference TRBV30 and TRBJ2-7): SQTIHQWPATLVQPVGSPLSLECTVEGTSNPNLYWYRQAAGRGLQLLFYSVGIGQISSEVPQNLSASRPQDRQFILSSKKLLLSDSGFYLCAWSLQVSYEQYFGPGTRLTVT.

This sequence joins TRBV27 and TRBJ2-2; tentatively, D is TRBD2 (5 bases). This CDR3 region has 14 residues. Trimming shortened V by 5 bases and J by 0 bases, and 7 bases separated the two germline ends. Germline assignment: CDR1 MNHEY and CDR2 SMNVEV (reference sequence). CDR3 residues: CASSAGSNTGELFF. The CDR3 bases are TGTGCCAGCAGTGCGGGTTCGAACACCGGGGAGCTGTTTTTT.

This sequence joins TRBV9 and TRBJ2-6; no firm D call. V was clipped by 0 bases and J by 2 bases, with 6 bases between them. Germline V lookup: CDR1 SGDLS, CDR2 YYNGEE. This CDR3 is built from 15 residues. CDR3 sequence reads: CASSVGTAGANVLTF. The DNA of the CDR3 is TGTGCCAGCAGCGTAGGTACGGCTGGGGCCAACGTCCTGACTTTC.

The chain couples TRBV27 to TRBJ2-1, with 13 bases lining up with TRBD2. Germline loops: CDR1 MNHEY, CDR2 SMNVEV (reference sequence). The CDR3 contains 15 residues. V trimming: 4 bases; J trimming: 7 bases; junction bases outside the gene matches: 4. CDR3 DNA: TGTGCCAGCAGTTCCGGGACTAGCGGGAAGAATGAGCAGTTCTTC. As protein: CASSSGTSGKNEQFF.

V usage is TRBV19 and J usage is TRBJ2-5, with 7 bases matching TRBD1. V dropped 5 bases and J dropped 4; count of bases not matched to a gene: 19. The V gene's germline CDR1 is LNHDA and CDR2 SQIVND (reference sequence). The length of the CDR3 is 18 residues. CDR3 DNA: TGTGCCAGTAGTGCACTCTGGGGCGACAGGGAGAACTCAGAGACCCAGTACTTC. Translating gives CASSALWGDRENSETQYF.

The rearrangement joins TRBV7-8 to TRBJ1-2; 7 bases line up with TRBD1. Germline CDR1 SGHVS, CDR2 FQNEAQ. The V and J ends lost 7 bases and 3 bases, in that order; junction bases with no gene match: 8. This CDR3 is built from 14 residues. CDR3 DNA sequence: TGTGCCAGCACCTATTACGGGACAGACTATGGCTACACCTTC. Translated, it gives CASTYYGTDYGYTF.

With respect to this clone: The sample contains more than one DNA sequence encoding this CDR3. V usage is TRBV7-9 and J usage is TRBJ1-4; the D gene is possibly TRBD1 (6 bases). The CDR3 covers 15 residues. CDR1 is SEHNR, CDR2 FQNEAQ, per germline (reference sequence). V gave up 1 base and J gave up 3 bases, with 9 bases separating them. The CDR3 DNA reads as TGTGCCAGCAGCTTAGGCGGGGGGCCTAATGAAAAACTGTTTTTT. Amino acids: CASSLGGGPNEKLFF.

This clone was observed once. The V gene is TRBV7-2, the J gene TRBJ1-2, with TRBD1 as a possible D gene (5 bases). Per the germline V gene, CDR1 is SGHTA and CDR2 is FQGNSA. The CDR3 runs 13 residues. The V and J ends lost 6 bases and 3 bases respectively, with 11 bases between them. The CDR3 region is CASSAGRHYGYTF. Written as DNA, the CDR3 is TGTGCCAGCAGTGCGGGACGGCACTATGGCTACACCTTC. Together with reference TRBV7-2 and TRBJ1-2, the CDR3 gives the full variable domain: GAGVSQSPSNKVTEKGKDVELRCDPISGHTALYWYRQSLGQGLEFLIYFQGNSAPDKSGLPSDRFSAERTGGSVSTLTIQRTQQEDSAVYLCASSAGRHYGYTFGSGTRLTVV.

To note about this clone: The junction shows a germline mismatch at one end, possibly a read error. V and J are TRBV7-9 and TRBJ2-3, with 9 positions matching TRBD2. CDR1 is SEHNR and CDR2 is FQNEAQ in the germline V gene (reference sequence). The CDR3 totals 14 residues. The DNA of the CDR3 is TGTGCCAGCACCTTAGCGGGAGAGGCGGATACGCAGTATTTT. Amino acid sequence: CASTLAGEADTQYF.

The chain joins TRBV5-8 to TRBJ2-7; D may be TRBD2 (6 bases). The CDR3 runs to 15 residues. Trimming left V 5 bases short and J 1 base short, with 16 bases between. Germline CDR1 is SGHTS and CDR2 is YDEGEE. The CDR3 region has the DNA TGTGCCAGCAGGCGGGCGGGGAGTGTATCCTACGAGCAGTACTTC. It codes for CASRRAGSVSYEQYF.

The DNA for the CDR3 is TGTGCCATCAATTTACAGGGGACTAGCTCCTACGAGCAGTACTTC. It specifies CAINLQGTSSYEQYF. This sequence joins TRBV2 and TRBJ2-7; D possibly corresponds to TRBD2 (8 bases). The CDR3 is made up of 15 amino acids. CDR1 is SNHLY, CDR2 FYNNEI, per germline. The V gene lost 10 bases and the J gene lost 0 bases, with 19 bases spanning the gap.

The rearrangement uses TRBV4-1 and TRBJ2-7; TRBD2 aligns across 7 bases. The V gene's germline CDR1 is MGHRA and CDR2 YSYEKL. The J segment lost 1 base and the V segment lost 3 bases, leaving 6 bases of the junction unmatched. The CDR3 consists of 15 residues. CDR3 sequence (DNA): TGCGCCAGCAGCCATTCCCCTAGCGGATCCTACGAGCAGTACTTC. It specifies CASSHSPSGSYEQYF.

This sequence joins TRBV2 and TRBJ2-1, with 7 nucleotides matching TRBD1. The V and J ends lost 5 bases and 5 bases, in that order; junction bases with no gene match: 3. The CDR3 contains 13 residues. Looked up from germline, CDR1 is SNHLY and CDR2 is FYNNEI. The CDR3 nucleotides are TGTGCCAGCAGTCGACAGGGAGACAATGAGCAGTTCTTC. Residues: CASSRQGDNEQFF. Based on the CDR3 plus reference TRBV2 and TRBJ2-1, the full variable domain is EPEVTQTPSHQVTQMGQEVILRCVPISNHLYFYWYRQILGQKVEFLVSFYNNEISEKSEIFDDQFSVERPDGSNFTLKIRSTKLEDSAMYFCASSRQGDNEQFFGPGTRLTVL.

This chain uses TRBV5-6 with TRBJ1-6; no reliable D call. CDR1 is SGHDT and CDR2 is YYEEEE in the germline V gene. The CDR3 has 15 residues. Trimming took 4 bases from V and 6 from J, leaving 14 bases between them. The CDR3 DNA reads as TGTGCCAGCAGCCGCGGGAGTTCGAGTAATTCACCCCTCCACTTT. Translated: CASSRGSSSNSPLHF. Variable domain in full (rest from reference TRBV5-6 and TRBJ1-6): DAGVTQSPTHLIKTRGQQVTLRCSPKSGHDTVSWYQQALGQGPQFIFQYYEEEERQRGNFPDRFSGHQFPNYSSELNVNALLLGDSALYLCASSRGSSSNSPLHFGNGTRLTVT.

There are a few counts of this clone. V and J are TRBV9 and TRBJ2-2; D gene ambiguous. Trimming removed 6 bases at V and 1 base at J, with 7 bases between. The germline V gene has CDR1 SGDLS and CDR2 YYNGEE. The CDR3 has 13 amino acids. The CDR3 reads CASTGLNTGELFF. CDR3 bases: TGTGCCAGCACTGGCCTGAACACCGGGGAGCTGTTTTTT.

This clone was seen just once. The V gene is TRBV7-9, the J gene TRBJ2-7, with TRBD1 matching 7 bases. The CDR3 extends over 15 amino acids. V lost 2 bases to trimming and J lost 1 base; unmatched junction nucleotides: 5. The V gene's germline CDR1 is SEHNR and CDR2 FQNEAQ (reference sequence). CDR3 residues: CASSLNRDRSYEQYF. Here the CDR3 DNA reads TGTGCCAGCAGCTTAAATAGGGACAGATCCTACGAGCAGTACTTC.

The gene calls are TRBV2 and TRBJ2-1, with D tentatively TRBD2 (6 bases). V lost 7 bases and J 0 bases, leaving 10 bases between the germline ends. Germline CDR1 SNHLY, CDR2 FYNNEI. CDR3 length: 14 amino acids. CDR3 sequence: CASKADYSYNEQFF. Here the CDR3 DNA reads TGTGCCAGCAAGGCGGACTACTCCTACAATGAGCAGTTCTTC.

This clone was seen only once. The chain recombines TRBV5-1 with TRBJ1-5; weak D call: TRBD1 (6 bases). The germline V gene encodes CDR1 SGHRS and CDR2 YFSETQ. The V gene lost 3 bases and the J gene lost 2 bases, with 9 bases spanning the gap. The CDR3 covers 14 residues. The CDR3 sequence: CASSSGQRNQPQHF. As DNA, the CDR3 is TGCGCCAGCAGCTCCGGACAGCGCAATCAGCCCCAGCATTTT.

This clone appeared a few times. CDR3 loop: CASSLWTGDYGYTF. The CDR3 DNA is TGTGCCAGCAGCTTGTGGACAGGCGACTATGGCTACACCTTC. The chain joins TRBV5-5 to TRBJ1-2; TRBD1 agrees at 7 bases. The CDR3 length is 14 residues. V lost 1 base and J lost 3; bases outside the gene matches: 3. Per the germline V gene, CDR1 is SGHKS and CDR2 is YYEKEE (reference sequence).

The chain joins TRBV15 to TRBJ2-1, with D perhaps matching TRBD2 (6 bases). V dropped 9 bases and J dropped 12 bases, with 21 bases sitting between them. Per germline, CDR1 LNHNV and CDR2 YYDKDF (reference sequence). This CDR3 spans 13 amino acids. CDR3 in amino acids: CATTRLDSVGQFF. The CDR3 DNA sequence: TGTGCCACAACGAGACTAGACTCCGTAGGGCAGTTCTTC.